The rows below give T cell receptor beta chains drawn from one sample of a study of T cells in Graves' hyperthyroidism and ophthalmopathy. Each CDR3 protein gets one entry after TCRdb re-called the multiplex PCR reads with MiXCR. Here the sample spans hundreds of thousands of distinct CDR3 sequences, approximately 15% being singletons. Input material: blood. These receptors all stem from a middle-aged woman with Graves' ophthalmopathy. Each CDR3 is given with its conserved first and last residue. The order of the fields is J gene, D gene, clone size, V gene, CDR3 DNA, CDR3 protein. The D gene is left open where the match is weak. Clone size is shown for a subset of rows, as once, few, many or a class of expanded clone.

J: TRBJ1-5; D: -; size: many; V: TRBV19; DNA: TGTGCCAGTAGTATAGATCTAGGTAATGATCAGCCCCAGCATTTT; CDR3: CASSIDLGNDQPQHF
J: TRBJ2-7; D: -; size: many; V: TRBV4-2; DNA: TGTGCCAGCAGCCAAGATGGTAGCGGAGTGGACGAGCAGTACTTC; CDR3: CASSQDGSGVDEQYF
J: TRBJ1-5; D: -; size: many; V: TRBV6-2/TRBV6-3; DNA: TGTGCCAGCAGTTACCCAGCCCAGCTCCAGCATTTT; CDR3: CASSYPAQLQHF
J: TRBJ1-2; D: -; size: many; V: TRBV28; DNA: TGTGCCAGCAGTCAAGGACGGAACAACTATGGCTACACCTTC; CDR3: CASSQGRNNYGYTF
J: TRBJ1-1; D: -; size: few; V: TRBV18; DNA: TGTGCCAGCTCCCTCGGACACCCCCTTCGCACTGAAGCTTTCTTT; CDR3: CASSLGHPLRTEAFF
J: TRBJ1-1; D: -; size: -; V: TRBV7-2; DNA: TGTGCCAGCAGCTTAAGTGGGGTGGGGAACACTGAAGCTTTCTTT; CDR3: CASSLSGVGNTEAFF
J: TRBJ1-3; D: -; size: -; V: TRBV27; DNA: TGTGCCAGCAGTCCTAGGGGTTTCTCTGGAAACACCATATATTTT; CDR3: CASSPRGFSGNTIYF
J: TRBJ1-1; D: -; size: few; V: TRBV10-3; DNA: TGTGCCATCAGTGAGCGGGGAGGGCACACTGAAGCTTTCTTT; CDR3: CAISERGGHTEAFF
J: TRBJ1-5; D: -; size: -; V: TRBV30; DNA: TGTGCCTGGAGTGTACAGGGTGGATTTCAGCCCCAGCATTTT; CDR3: CAWSVQGGFQPQHF
J: TRBJ1-3; D: -; size: few; V: TRBV12-3/TRBV12-4; DNA: TGTGCCAGCAGTTTCGGCATGGGGGTAGCTGGAAACACCATATATTTT; CDR3: CASSFGMGVAGNTIYF
J: TRBJ1-5; D: -; size: many; V: TRBV30; DNA: TGTGCCTGGAGTGTAGCTAGCAATCAGCCCCAGCATTTT; CDR3: CAWSVASNQPQHF
J: TRBJ2-7; D: TRBD1; size: many; V: TRBV6-1; DNA: TGTGCCAGCAGTCGAGCCGGGACAGGGAACCGCGAGCAGTACTTC; CDR3: CASSRAGTGNREQYF
J: TRBJ1-2; D: -; size: many; V: TRBV13; DNA: TGTGCCAGCACCGTGGGGGCAGACCTTGGGTATGGCTACACCTTC; CDR3: CASTVGADLGYGYTF
J: TRBJ2-7; D: -; size: -; V: TRBV4-1; DNA: TGCGCCAGCAGCCAAGCGTATTCGGGGGAGCAGTACTTC; CDR3: CASSQAYSGEQYF
J: TRBJ2-5; D: TRBD2; size: -; V: TRBV6-1; DNA: TGTGCCAGCAGACCTCTAGCGGGAGGCGAGACCCAGTACTTC; CDR3: CASRPLAGGETQYF
J: TRBJ2-2; D: -; size: many; V: TRBV7-9; DNA: TGTGCCAGCAGCTACTCAACTTGGGCCGGGGAGCTGTTTTTT; CDR3: CASSYSTWAGELFF
J: TRBJ1-5; D: -; size: -; V: TRBV6-1; DNA: TGTGCCAGCAGTGAATGGGGAGGGAGAAGCAATCAGCCCCAGCATTTT; CDR3: CASSEWGGRSNQPQHF
J: TRBJ1-5; D: -; size: many; V: TRBV20-1; DNA: TGCAGTGCTTTACAGGGAGCAAGCAATCAGCCCCAGCATTTT; CDR3: CSALQGASNQPQHF
J: TRBJ2-7; D: -; size: many; V: TRBV20-1; DNA: TGCAGTGCTAGAGGGGTCGGTGACCAATCCTACGAGCAGTACTTC; CDR3: CSARGVGDQSYEQYF
J: TRBJ2-7; D: TRBD2; size: many; V: TRBV6-1; DNA: TGTGCCAGCAGTGAAGCGACTAGCGGGAGCAGGGAGCAGTACTTC; CDR3: CASSEATSGSREQYF
J: TRBJ1-2; D: -; size: many; V: TRBV12-3/TRBV12-4; DNA: TGTGCCAGCAGTCCCTCGGGGCGAGGCTACACCTTC; CDR3: CASSPSGRGYTF
J: TRBJ1-2; D: -; size: few; V: TRBV6-5; DNA: TGTGCCAGCAGTTACGGGCTAAGGAGCCGAGGGTATGGCTACACCTTC; CDR3: CASSYGLRSRGYGYTF
J: TRBJ2-5; D: TRBD1; size: few; V: TRBV2; DNA: TGTGCCAGCGGGGACAGGGTTACAGAGACCCAGTACTTC; CDR3: CASGDRVTETQYF
J: TRBJ1-2; D: -; size: -; V: TRBV4-1; DNA: TGCGCCAGCAGCCAAGTCATCCAGGCCTATGGCTACACCTTC; CDR3: CASSQVIQAYGYTF
J: TRBJ2-1; D: -; size: -; V: TRBV5-5; DNA: TGTGCCAGCAGCGTGACCCCCGGGGTTACTCTCAATGAGCAGTTCTTC; CDR3: CASSVTPGVTLNEQFF
J: TRBJ2-7; D: -; size: few; V: TRBV4-2; DNA: TGTGCCAGCAGCCAACTAACAGGAGCCGAGCAGCACTTC; CDR3: CASSQLTGAEQHF
J: TRBJ2-2; D: -; size: few; V: TRBV11-2; DNA: TGTGCCAGCAGCTTATGGGCGACTACCAACACCGGGGAGCTGTTTTTT; CDR3: CASSLWATTNTGELFF
J: TRBJ1-1; D: -; size: few; V: TRBV4-1; DNA: TGCGCCAGCAGCCAGTACCACCTCGGACCCGGGGTAGTCACTGAAGCTTTCTTT; CDR3: CASSQYHLGPGVVTEAFF
J: TRBJ2-2; D: -; size: many; V: TRBV6-2/TRBV6-3; DNA: TGTGCCAGCAGTCCCTTCACGGGGAGCACCGGGGAGCTGTTTTTT; CDR3: CASSPFTGSTGELFF
J: TRBJ2-7; D: -; size: many; V: TRBV14; DNA: TGTGCCAGCAGCCAAGAAGTAAGATGGCAGTACTTC; CDR3: CASSQEVRWQYF
J: TRBJ2-7; D: -; size: -; V: TRBV12-3/TRBV12-4; DNA: TGTGCCAGCAGTTTAGGGGCGGCAGGCCGGTCCTACGAGCAGTACTTC; CDR3: CASSLGAAGRSYEQYF
J: TRBJ1-1; D: -; size: many; V: TRBV9; DNA: TGTGCCAGCAGCGAGAGGGACGGGGGAACTGAAGCTTTCTTT; CDR3: CASSERDGGTEAFF
J: TRBJ2-5; D: TRBD1; size: many; V: TRBV19; DNA: TGTGCCAGTAGTGCGGACAGGGGCGGGGAGACCCAGTACTTC; CDR3: CASSADRGGETQYF